The clone carrying this T cell receptor (beta chain) was detected ten times or more. Its antigen is not known. CDR1 and CDR2 from the germline V gene are SGHNT and YENEEA. This CDR3 has 12 amino acids. J lost 11 bases, V lost 1 base, and 3 bases had no gene match. These data belong to a study of T cells in Graves' hyperthyroidism and ophthalmopathy. About the research overall: Peripheral blood sampling occurred at initial diagnosis, before any treatment.

Uncontrolled infection, other autoimmune disease, pregnancy or lactation barred patients from enrollment. Regions amplified from RNA transcripts were the TCR beta CDR3 regions. TCR CDR3 underwent first-round RT-PCR with the HTBI primer set. TCRdb ran MiXCR on the multiplex PCR reads and lists one entry per CDR3 protein. This sample carries approximately 360,000 distinct CDR3 sequences, 20% to 25% of them seen once, and the ten largest clones take 73%. Study-wide findings and caveats: Blood samples included most of the expanded thyroid clonotypes exceeding 0.001. The model anticipated ophthalmopathy a median about six months pre-onset.

Sequences were obtained from blood. This TCR came from a man aged 50-59 years with Graves' hyperthyroidism. The rearrangement links TRBV11-3 to TRBJ2-3, with 7 bases aligning to TRBD1. The CDR3 is CASSLGQGVQYF. The CDR3 bases are TGTGCCAGCAGCTTAGGACAGGGTGTGCAGTATTTT.